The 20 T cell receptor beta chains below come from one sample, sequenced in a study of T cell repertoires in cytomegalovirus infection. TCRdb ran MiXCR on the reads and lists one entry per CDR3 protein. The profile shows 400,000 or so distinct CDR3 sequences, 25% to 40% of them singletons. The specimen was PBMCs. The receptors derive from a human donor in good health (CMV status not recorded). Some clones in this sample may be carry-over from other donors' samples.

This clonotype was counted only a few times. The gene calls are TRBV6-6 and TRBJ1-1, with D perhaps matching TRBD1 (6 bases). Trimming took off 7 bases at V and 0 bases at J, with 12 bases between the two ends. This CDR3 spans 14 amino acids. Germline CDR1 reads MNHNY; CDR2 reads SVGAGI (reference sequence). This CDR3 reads CASIGQLMNTEAFF. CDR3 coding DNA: TGTGCCAGCATCGGACAGCTTATGAACACTGAAGCTTTCTTT.

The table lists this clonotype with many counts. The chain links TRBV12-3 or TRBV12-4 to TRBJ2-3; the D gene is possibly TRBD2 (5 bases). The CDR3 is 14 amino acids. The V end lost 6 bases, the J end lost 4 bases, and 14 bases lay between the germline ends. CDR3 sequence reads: CASSLGGLADTQYF. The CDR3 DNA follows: TGTGCCAGCAGCCTAGGCGGACTTGCAGATACGCAGTATTTT.

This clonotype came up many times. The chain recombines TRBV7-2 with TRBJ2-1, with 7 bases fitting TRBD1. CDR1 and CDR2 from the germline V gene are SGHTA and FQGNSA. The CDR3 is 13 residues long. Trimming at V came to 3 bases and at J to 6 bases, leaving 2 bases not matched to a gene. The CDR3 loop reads CASSFSGGNEQFF. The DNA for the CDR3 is TGTGCCAGCAGCTTCTCAGGGGGCAATGAGCAGTTCTTC.

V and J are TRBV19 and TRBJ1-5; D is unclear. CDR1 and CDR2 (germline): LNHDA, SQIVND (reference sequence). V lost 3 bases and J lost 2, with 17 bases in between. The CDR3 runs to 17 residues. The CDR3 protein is CASSIPVGMEGNQPQHF. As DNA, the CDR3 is TGTGCCAGTAGTATCCCCGTCGGAATGGAGGGCAATCAGCCCCAGCATTTT.

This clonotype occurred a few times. Written as DNA, the CDR3 is TGTGCCACCAGTGATTTGAAAGACCAAGCCGGGGAGCTGTTTTTT. Residues: CATSDLKDQAGELFF. The V gene is TRBV24-1, the J gene TRBJ2-2; D remains unclear. CDR3 length equals 15 residues. CDR1 and CDR2 (germline): KGHDR, SFDVKD. V lost 0 bases and J lost 6, with 10 bases in between.

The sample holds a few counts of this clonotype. The CDR3 reads CASSFFRGVMPEAFF. In nucleotides, the CDR3 is TGTGCCAGCAGCTTCTTTAGAGGGGTGATGCCTGAAGCTTTCTTT. J is TRBJ1-1 and V is TRBV5-4; maybe TRBD1 (5 bases). The CDR3 has 15 residues. Germline V gives CDR1 SGHNT, CDR2 YYREEE (reference sequence). Trimming cost V 2 bases and J 6 bases, with 17 bases left between them.

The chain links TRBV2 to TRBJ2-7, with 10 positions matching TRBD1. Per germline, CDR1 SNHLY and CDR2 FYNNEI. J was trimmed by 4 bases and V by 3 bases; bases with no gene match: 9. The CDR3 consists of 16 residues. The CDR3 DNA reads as TGTGCCAGCAGTGAGCCCGGGACAGGGGCTGGGTACGAGCAGTACTTC. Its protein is CASSEPGTGAGYEQYF. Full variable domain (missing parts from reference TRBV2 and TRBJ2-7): EPEVTQTPSHQVTQMGQEVILRCVPISNHLYFYWYRQILGQKVEFLVSFYNNEISEKSEIFDDQFSVERPDGSNFTLKIRSTKLEDSAMYFCASSEPGTGAGYEQYFGPGTRLTVT.

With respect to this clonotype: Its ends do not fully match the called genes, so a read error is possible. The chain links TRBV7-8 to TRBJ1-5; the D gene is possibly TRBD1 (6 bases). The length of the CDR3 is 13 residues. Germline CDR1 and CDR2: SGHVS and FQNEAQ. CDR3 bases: TGTGCCAGCAGCTTGGGGGCGAATCAGCCCCAGAATTTT. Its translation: CASSLGANQPQNF.

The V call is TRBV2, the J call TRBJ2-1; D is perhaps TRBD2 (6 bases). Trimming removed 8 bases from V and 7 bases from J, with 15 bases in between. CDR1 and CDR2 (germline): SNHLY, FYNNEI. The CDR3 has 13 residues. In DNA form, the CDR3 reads TGTGCCAGCTCTCGACTAGTAGGGAATGAGCAGTTCTTC. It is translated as CASSRLVGNEQFF.

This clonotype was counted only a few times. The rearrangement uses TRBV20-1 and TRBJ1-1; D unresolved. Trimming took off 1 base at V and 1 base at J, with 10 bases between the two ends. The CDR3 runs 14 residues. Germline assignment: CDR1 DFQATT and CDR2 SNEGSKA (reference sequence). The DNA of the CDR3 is TGCAGTGCTAGAGGTTGGCAGGAGAACACTGAAGCTTTCTTT. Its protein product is CSARGWQENTEAFF.

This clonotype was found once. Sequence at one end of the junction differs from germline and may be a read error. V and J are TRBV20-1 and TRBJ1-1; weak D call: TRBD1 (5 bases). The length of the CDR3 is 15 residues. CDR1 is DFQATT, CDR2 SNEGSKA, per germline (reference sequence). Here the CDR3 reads CNARDPPGPNTEAFF. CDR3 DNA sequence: TGCAATGCTAGAGATCCCCCGGGACCGAACACTGAAGCTTTCTTT.

The chain's CDR3 is CASSRTGGYQETQYF. The CDR3 DNA sequence: TGCGCCAGCAGCCGGACAGGTGGATACCAAGAGACCCAGTACTTC. The V call is TRBV5-1, the J call TRBJ2-5; TRBD1 matches at 7 bases. Trimming at V came to 4 bases and at J to 0 bases, leaving 6 bases not matched to a gene. The CDR3 loop spans 15 amino acids. The V gene's germline CDR1 is SGHRS and CDR2 YFSETQ.

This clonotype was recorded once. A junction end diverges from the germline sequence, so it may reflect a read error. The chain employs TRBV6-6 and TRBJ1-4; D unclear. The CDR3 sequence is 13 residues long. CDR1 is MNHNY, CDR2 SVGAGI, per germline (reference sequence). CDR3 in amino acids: CASGPATNEELFF. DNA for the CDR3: TGTGCCAGCGGTCCTGCAACTAATGAAGAACTGTTTTTT.

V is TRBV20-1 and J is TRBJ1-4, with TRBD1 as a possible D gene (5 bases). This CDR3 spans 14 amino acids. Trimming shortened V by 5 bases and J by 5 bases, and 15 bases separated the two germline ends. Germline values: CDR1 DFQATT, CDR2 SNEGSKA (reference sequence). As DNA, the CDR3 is TGCAGTGCTCGGGACTCGTTCCAGAATGAAAAACTGTTTTTT. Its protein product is CSARDSFQNEKLFF.

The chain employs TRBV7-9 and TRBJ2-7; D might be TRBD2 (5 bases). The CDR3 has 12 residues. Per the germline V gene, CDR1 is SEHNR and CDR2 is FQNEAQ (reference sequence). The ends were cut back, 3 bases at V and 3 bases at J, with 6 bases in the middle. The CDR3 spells CASSFGNYEQYF. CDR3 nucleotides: TGTGCCAGCAGCTTCGGGAACTACGAGCAGTACTTC.

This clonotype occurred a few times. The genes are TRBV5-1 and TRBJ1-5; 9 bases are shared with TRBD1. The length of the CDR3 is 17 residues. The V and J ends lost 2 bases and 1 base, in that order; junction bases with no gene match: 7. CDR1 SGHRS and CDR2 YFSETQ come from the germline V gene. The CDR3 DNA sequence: TGCGCCAGCAGCTTACTTCCGACAGGGGGGAGCAATCAGCCCCAGCATTTT. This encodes CASSLLPTGGSNQPQHF.

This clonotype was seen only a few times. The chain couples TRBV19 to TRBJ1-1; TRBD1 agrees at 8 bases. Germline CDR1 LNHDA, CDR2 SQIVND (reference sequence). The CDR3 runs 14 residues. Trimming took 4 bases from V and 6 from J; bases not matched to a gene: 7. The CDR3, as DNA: TGTGCCAGTAGTACTCGGACAGGGAGGGCTGAAGCTTTCTTT. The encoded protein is CASSTRTGRAEAFF.

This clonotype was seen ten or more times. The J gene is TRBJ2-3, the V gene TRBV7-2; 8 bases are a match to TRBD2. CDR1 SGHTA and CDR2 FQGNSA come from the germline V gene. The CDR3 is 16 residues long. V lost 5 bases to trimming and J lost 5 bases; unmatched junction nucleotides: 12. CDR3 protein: CASSRQRSRGGDTQYF. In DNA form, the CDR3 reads TGTGCCAGCAGCCGACAGCGCAGCCGGGGGGGAGATACGCAGTATTTT. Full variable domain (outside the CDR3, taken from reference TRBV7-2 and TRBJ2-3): GAGVSQSPSNKVTEKGKDVELRCDPISGHTALYWYRQSLGQGLEFLIYFQGNSAPDKSGLPSDRFSAERTGGSVSTLTIQRTQQEDSAVYLCASSRQRSRGGDTQYFGPGTRLTVL.

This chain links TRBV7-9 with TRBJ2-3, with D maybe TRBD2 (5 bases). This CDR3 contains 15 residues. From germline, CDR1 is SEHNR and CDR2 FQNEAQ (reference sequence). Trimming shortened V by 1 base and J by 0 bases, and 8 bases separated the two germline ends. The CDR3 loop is CASSLGLKSTDTQYF. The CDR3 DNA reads TGTGCCAGCAGCTTAGGACTAAAAAGCACAGATACGCAGTATTTT.

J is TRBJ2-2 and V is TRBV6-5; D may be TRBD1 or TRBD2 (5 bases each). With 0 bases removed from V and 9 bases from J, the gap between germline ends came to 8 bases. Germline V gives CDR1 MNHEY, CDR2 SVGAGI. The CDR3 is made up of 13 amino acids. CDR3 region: CASSYSGERELFF. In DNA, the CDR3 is TGTGCCAGCAGTTACTCGGGGGAAAGGGAGCTGTTTTTT.